This T cell receptor beta chain was captured by sequencing in a study of cytomegalovirus exposure and HLA in healthy donors. Turning to this clone: The antigen remains unidentified.

Findings and caveats of the study: Across donors, most TCRs were seen rarely, yet some public ones were widespread. Most TCR beta V segments were productive about 87% or about 30% of the time in an earlier analysis. The later analysis indicated that the majority of CMV-associated TCR beta chains appeared HLA-restricted.

The PCR was carried out with 60 Vbeta primers and 13 Jbeta primers. Using immunoSEQ multiplex PCR, the repertoire was profiled, and TCRdb retains in-frame clones only, with some absent. The data contain about 120,000 clones, approximately 80% of them seen just once; the ten biggest clones take up 20% to 25%. The sequencing input was PBMCs. The receptor was derived from a man in his thirties or forties in good health and CMV-seropositive.

The DNA for the CDR3 is TGCGCCAGCAGCCTTACAGTGAGCTCCTACGAGCAGTACGTC. Its protein product is CASSLTVSSYEQYV. The gene calls are TRBV5-1 and TRBJ2-7; D gene unclear. The CDR3 is 14 amino acids. V gave up 4 bases and J gave up 0 bases, with 11 bases separating them. Per germline, CDR1 SGHRS and CDR2 YFSETQ.